Each of the 32 T cell receptor beta chains below was sequenced from the same sample in a study of molecular identifiers for immune sequencing clone quantification. TCRdb independently ran MiXCR on the PCR reads; one entry per CDR3 protein. The sample lists about 500,000 distinct CDR3 sequences, 20% to 25% occurring once. Sequenced sample: naive CD8+ T cells from blood, with Jurkat cell RNA spiked in. The subset was: FACS-sorted CD8+CD4-CCR7+CD45RA+ naive T cells. The source of these receptors is a human donor in good health. Some libraries in this study had Jurkat cell RNA spiked in.

As regards this clonotype: This may arise from a read error, as a much more abundant clone is one base away. The CDR3 DNA sequence: TGTGCCAGCAGCTTCAATAGCGGGGGGGTCTCACCACAAGAGACCCAGTACTTC. Translated: CASSFNSGGVSPQETQYF. The V gene is TRBV7-2, the J gene TRBJ2-5; 11 bases match TRBD2. CDR3 length: 18 amino acids. Germline values: CDR1 SGHTA, CDR2 FQGNSA. V dropped 3 bases and J dropped 2; count of bases not matched to a gene: 11.

This clonotype turned up a few times. The rearrangement uses TRBV4-1 and TRBJ1-5, with D maybe TRBD1 (5 bases). CDR3 length equals 15 residues. Germline CDR1 is MGHRA and CDR2 is YSYEKL. Trimming shortened V by 1 base and J by 5 bases, and 12 bases separated the two germline ends. The CDR3 region is CASSQVTGVDQPQHF. CDR3 coding DNA: TGCGCCAGCAGCCAAGTTACAGGCGTCGATCAGCCCCAGCATTTT.

The chain has TRBV19 and TRBJ1-5; 7 bases match TRBD1. V lost 3 bases, J lost 6 bases, and 14 bases stayed unmatched. The length of the CDR3 is 17 residues. The germline V gene has CDR1 LNHDA and CDR2 SQIVND (reference sequence). The CDR3 DNA reads as TGTGCCAGTAGTATGGACCTAATGGAACAGGGGTCTCAGCCCCAGCATTTT. Protein sequence: CASSMDLMEQGSQPQHF.

This clonotype was observed at least ten times. A read error is possible here, since a much larger clone lies one base away. V is TRBV6-5 and J is TRBJ2-3, with D hard to call. Looked up from germline, CDR1 is MNHEY and CDR2 is SVGAGI. Trimming took off 5 bases at V and 3 bases at J, with 3 bases between the two ends. The CDR3 has 11 amino acids. CDR3 sequence: CASSKTDTQYF. CDR3 nucleotides: TGTGCCAGCAGTAAGACAGATACGCAGTATTTT.

This clonotype has a count of ten or more. The J gene is TRBJ2-2, the V gene TRBV7-2, with D possibly being TRBD2 (6 bases). Germline V gene sequence: CDR1 SGHTA, CDR2 FQGNSA. Deletions cut 5 bases from V and 4 bases from J, with 11 bases between. The CDR3 is 14 residues long. CDR3 DNA sequence: TGTGCCAGCAGCCCCCTCGGGGGCACCGGGGAGCTGTTTTTT. Translated, it gives CASSPLGGTGELFF.

Concerning this clonotype itself: A much larger clone lies one base from this, so it may be a read error. V and J are TRBV6-1 and TRBJ1-5; 7 nucleotides align to TRBD1. This CDR3 region has 14 residues. CDR1 MNHNS and CDR2 SASEGT come from the germline V gene. CDR3 bases: TGTGCCAGCAGCCTCAGGGGGGGCAAACAGCCCCAGCATTTT. This sequence encodes CASSLRGGKQPQHF.

The chain has TRBV28 and TRBJ2-1, with 9 bases aligning to TRBD1. V lost 7 bases, J lost 4 bases, and 8 bases stayed unmatched. Per the germline V gene, CDR1 is MDHEN and CDR2 is SYDVKM. This CDR3 region has 15 residues. The CDR3 loop reads CASTEGQGEYNEQFF. The CDR3, as DNA: TGTGCCAGCACCGAGGGACAGGGCGAGTACAATGAGCAGTTCTTC.

This clonotype occurred a few times. The CDR3 DNA sequence: TGTGCCAGCAGTTTAGGGGGTTTCTACAATGAGCAGTTCTTC. It codes for CASSLGGFYNEQFF. The J gene is TRBJ2-1, the V gene TRBV12-3 or TRBV12-4; D uncertain. The CDR3 has 14 amino acids. V was cut by 1 base and J by 3 bases, with 7 bases left in between.

The chain recombines TRBV7-6 with TRBJ1-5, with D perhaps TRBD1 (5 bases). This CDR3 contains 14 residues. V was pared by 8 bases and J by 5 bases, with 16 bases between. Germline CDR1 is SGHVS and CDR2 is FNYEAQ. CDR3 DNA: TGTGCCAGCGGCCCCTGGGGGGGGGATCAGCCCCAGCATTTT. Translation gives CASGPWGGDQPQHF.

Turning to this clonotype: The junction departs from germline at one end; a sequencing error may be responsible. The rearrangement uses TRBV6-5 and TRBJ2-7, with 7 bases lining up with TRBD1. The CDR3 consists of 15 residues. From germline, CDR1 is MNHEY and CDR2 SVGAGI. The CDR3 nucleotides are TGTGCCGGCAGTTTAAGAACAGGGGAGTCCTACGAGCAGTACTTC. This sequence encodes CAGSLRTGESYEQYF.

The chain links TRBV12-3 or TRBV12-4 to TRBJ1-2; the D is unclear. This CDR3 is 13 amino acids long. V lost 0 bases and J lost 6, with 8 bases in between. The CDR3 protein is CASSLALSDGYTF. The CDR3 nucleotides are TGTGCCAGCAGTTTAGCCCTGTCCGATGGCTACACCTTC.

Regarding this clonotype: A much larger clone differs by one base, so this may be a read error. V and J are TRBV7-9 and TRBJ1-1; TRBD1 agrees at 7 bases. Germline V gives CDR1 SEHNR, CDR2 FQNEAQ (reference sequence). J was trimmed by 7 bases and V by 6 bases; bases with no gene match: 11. CDR3 size: 14 residues. CDR3 sequence: CASSFATGLSEAFF. CDR3 DNA sequence: TGTGCCAGCAGTTTCGCGACAGGGTTAAGTGAAGCTTTCTTT.

This clonotype came up many times. The chain recombines TRBV29-1 with TRBJ2-5, with D perhaps matching TRBD2 (6 bases). This CDR3 region has 13 residues. Germline CDR1 SQVTM, CDR2 ANQGSEA. V lost 8 bases and J lost 2, with 15 bases in between. The CDR3 DNA follows: TGCAGCCACGCCCGGGACTTACAAGAGACCCAGTACTTC. Amino acids: CSHARDLQETQYF.

This clonotype was found many times. The chain combines TRBV20-1 with TRBJ2-2; possibly TRBD1 for D (6 bases). The V end lost 5 bases, the J end lost 5 bases, and 18 bases lay between the germline ends. Germline CDR1 is DFQATT and CDR2 is SNEGSKA (reference sequence). CDR3 size: 15 residues. CDR3 DNA: TGCAGTGCTCGGGGACATACCCGCTTGACCGGGGAGCTGTTTTTT. Its translation: CSARGHTRLTGELFF.

The sample holds a few counts of this clonotype. The V call is TRBV25-1, the J call TRBJ2-5; D is uncertain. CDR1 MGHDK and CDR2 SYGVNS come from the germline V gene. The V end was cut by 2 bases, the J end by 5 bases, with 12 bases between. This CDR3 spans 14 amino acids. CDR3 protein: CASSEGEWTETQYF. The CDR3 nucleotides read TGTGCCAGCAGTGAAGGAGAATGGACGGAGACCCAGTACTTC.

The chain employs TRBV9 and TRBJ2-3; no reliable D call. CDR1 and CDR2 from the germline V gene are SGDLS and YYNGEE. The germline V and J ends were trimmed by 3 bases and 0 bases, with 11 bases remaining between them. CDR3 size: 15 residues. The CDR3 protein is CASSAPAGSTDTQYF. The CDR3 coding sequence is TGTGCCAGCAGCGCCCCGGCCGGGAGCACAGATACGCAGTATTTT.

In its sample, this clonotype was seen many times. The rearrangement links TRBV15 to TRBJ1-1; the D is unclear. The CDR3 has 14 residues. V lost 0 bases to trimming and J lost 1 base, with 6 bases between them. Per the germline V gene, CDR1 is LNHNV and CDR2 is YYDKDF (reference sequence). The CDR3 here is CATSRDGENTEAFF. The CDR3 nucleotides are TGTGCCACCAGCAGAGACGGTGAGAACACTGAAGCTTTCTTT.

This clonotype was recorded at least ten times. CDR3 bases: TGTGCCAGCAACCCATGGGGTTTCGAGCAGTACTTC. Translation gives CASNPWGFEQYF. This sequence joins TRBV6-1 and TRBJ2-7; D is uncertain. CDR3 size: 12 residues. Germline V gene sequence: CDR1 MNHNS, CDR2 SASEGT. V was pared by 7 bases and J by 6 bases, with 13 bases between.

Regarding this clonotype: This likely traces to a read error, being one base from a far larger clone. The CDR3 does not close with the conserved phenylalanine or tryptophan, likely indicating a read error. The chain has TRBV7-9 and TRBJ2-7, with D perhaps TRBD2 (6 bases). Germline V CDR1 and CDR2: SEHNR, FQNEAQ (reference sequence). CDR3 length: 13 residues. V shed 4 bases and J shed 2 bases, with 9 bases lying between them. CDR3 sequence: CASSSPGAYEQYS. In DNA, the CDR3 is TGTGCCAGCAGCTCACCGGGAGCCTACGAGCAGTACTCC.

The chain combines TRBV2 with TRBJ1-5; 7 nucleotides match TRBD1. Looked up from germline, CDR1 is SNHLY and CDR2 is FYNNEI. The CDR3 covers 18 residues. V trimming: 4 bases; J trimming: 1 base; junction bases outside the gene matches: 13. CDR3 sequence reads: CASSGRDSLIPSNQPQHF. DNA for the CDR3: TGTGCCAGCAGTGGCCGGGACAGCCTTATACCGAGCAATCAGCCCCAGCATTTT.

This clonotype was counted many times. The chain has TRBV7-9 and TRBJ2-5; D is ambiguous. Trimming stripped 5 bases from V and 2 bases from J, with 12 bases between. Germline CDR1 SEHNR, CDR2 FQNEAQ (reference sequence). CDR3 length: 14 residues. The CDR3 sequence: CASSARAEQETQYF. The CDR3 bases are TGTGCCAGCAGCGCCCGAGCAGAACAAGAGACCCAGTACTTC.

This clonotype was detected many times. V gene TRBV20-1 combines with J gene TRBJ2-7; D possibly corresponds to TRBD2 (6 bases). CDR3 length equals 15 residues. Germline lookup yields CDR1 DFQATT and CDR2 SNEGSKA (reference sequence). V lost 5 bases, J lost 2 bases, and 19 bases lay in between. CDR3 in amino acids: CSASPRAPGAYEQYF. CDR3 in DNA: TGCAGTGCTTCCCCGAGGGCCCCGGGGGCCTACGAGCAGTACTTC.

Ten or more counts support this clonotype. This chain connects TRBV20-1 to TRBJ2-7, with TRBD2 matching over 10 bases. The CDR3 has 15 amino acids. Germline CDR1 is DFQATT and CDR2 is SNEGSKA (reference sequence). The V gene end was trimmed by 3 bases and the J gene end by 1 base; junction bases not matched to a gene: 6. CDR3 loop: CSASTSGKGSYEQYF. As DNA, the CDR3 is TGCAGTGCTAGTACTAGCGGGAAGGGGTCCTACGAGCAGTACTTC.

This clonotype was observed many times. The V call is TRBV19, the J call TRBJ1-1; TRBD1 might be the D (5 bases). V dropped 1 base and J dropped 0 bases, with 6 bases sitting between them. This CDR3 region has 14 residues. Germline V gene lookup returns CDR1 LNHDA and CDR2 SQIVND (reference sequence). The CDR3 is CASSIGGMNTEAFF. The CDR3 bases are TGTGCCAGTAGTATAGGGGGGATGAACACTGAAGCTTTCTTT.

This clonotype occurred a few times. CDR3 coding DNA: TGTGCCAGCAGTTCACTCCAGGACATTCCCTCGAACACCGGGGAGCTGTTTTTT. Translated: CASSSLQDIPSNTGELFF. The chain links TRBV11-2 to TRBJ2-2; possibly TRBD1 for D (5 bases). CDR1 is SGHAT and CDR2 is FQNNGV in the germline V gene. The CDR3 has 18 amino acids. Trimming shortened V by 6 bases and J by 0 bases, and 20 bases separated the two germline ends.

The V and J genes are TRBV12-3 or TRBV12-4 and TRBJ1-2; D call uncertain. The CDR3 runs to 13 residues. Trimming removed 10 bases at V and 5 bases at J, with 17 bases between. CDR3 amino acids: CAIPTRGSYGYTF. CDR3 in DNA: TGTGCCATCCCCACAAGAGGTTCTTATGGCTACACCTTC.

This clonotype has at least ten counts. V and J are TRBV28 and TRBJ2-7; D call uncertain. Deletions cut 7 bases from V and 4 bases from J, with 11 bases between. CDR1 MDHEN and CDR2 SYDVKM come from the germline V gene. The CDR3 length is 12 residues. The chain's CDR3 is CASKSVWYEQYF. CDR3 sequence (DNA): TGTGCCAGCAAGTCAGTTTGGTACGAGCAGTACTTC.

This clonotype was seen a few times. The chain links TRBV5-4 to TRBJ2-5, with 13 bases that match TRBD2. This CDR3 is 17 amino acids long. Trimming at V came to 4 bases and at J to 9 bases, leaving 15 bases not matched to a gene. Germline CDR1 reads SGHNT; CDR2 reads YYREEE (reference sequence). CDR3 DNA: TGTGCCAGCAGCCCCGGGACTAGCGGGAACCCAGTGTTATCCCAGTACTTC. Protein: CASSPGTSGNPVLSQYF.

The gene calls are TRBV19 and TRBJ1-1; TRBD1 might be the D (5 bases). Germline V gene lookup returns CDR1 LNHDA and CDR2 SQIVND (reference sequence). V lost 2 bases to trimming and J lost 0 bases, with 10 bases between them. CDR3 size: 15 residues. The CDR3 DNA reads TGTGCCAGTAGTATATTTCAGGGACTGAACACTGAAGCTTTCTTT. The encoded protein is CASSIFQGLNTEAFF.

Ten or more counts support this clonotype. The chain recombines TRBV10-3 with TRBJ1-4, with 10 bases aligning to TRBD1. The junction had 6 bases not matched to a gene; V was cut back by 6 bases and J by 5 bases. Germline V gene data show CDR1 as ENHRY and CDR2 as SYGVKD. CDR3 length: 15 residues. In nucleotides, the CDR3 is TGTGCCATCAGAGACCCGGGACAGGGGAATGAAAAACTGTTTTTT. Its translation is CAIRDPGQGNEKLFF.

The chain recombines TRBV15 with TRBJ2-7, with D tentatively TRBD1 or TRBD2 (6 bases each). Germline values: CDR1 LNHNV, CDR2 YYDKDF (reference sequence). Trimming removed 0 bases at V and 2 bases at J, with 8 bases between. CDR3 length equals 14 residues. CDR3 in DNA: TGTGCCACCAGCAGAGATAGGGGGGCCTACGAGCAGTACTTC. It yields the protein CATSRDRGAYEQYF.

Note on this clonotype: Relative to the germline gene, one junction end is altered; a read error may explain this. The rearrangement joins TRBV3-1 to TRBJ1-3, with a tentative D call TRBD1 (5 bases). The CDR3 has 17 residues. The germline V gene encodes CDR1 LGHDT and CDR2 YNNKEL (reference sequence). The CDR3 here is CASSPWGGTYSGNTVYF. CDR3 bases: TGTGCCAGCAGCCCCTGGGGGGGGACCTACTCTGGAAACACCGTATATTTT.